This TCR beta chain was captured by sequencing in a study of blood T cell repertoires in COVID-19. Study overall: Some COVID-19 samples were acute and others convalescent; all came from the United States, Italy and Spain. T cells, B-cell-depleted T cells, or PBMCs provided the cDNA or gDNA that served as material.

Authors' analysis steps: Reference gene primer amplification gave estimated nucleated cell counts. Some clones are missing from TCRdb's copy, which holds only in-frame ones; the method was immunoSEQ multiplex PCR. V and J calls and clone size are as listed in that table; D and trimming were resolved from the DNA. The profile shows around 250,000 clones, roughly 90% of them singletons. The CDR3 is 9 amino acids. This clone was seen just once. Other DNA sequences in this specimen translate into the identical CDR3. The sample comprised peripheral blood. The sequence derives from a man in his 60s with acute or convalescent COVID-19. The chain employs TRBV21-1 and TRBJ1-2. TRBV21-1 is described as a pseudogene. CDR3 sequence: CASSSSPTF. CDR3 sequence (DNA): TGTGCCAGCAGTTCCTCCCCCACCTTC.